What follows are 14 T cell receptor beta chains derived from one specimen sequenced in a study of identical twins. Using its own MiXCR run on the 5' RACE reads, TCRdb lists one record per CDR3 protein. The table has fewer than 650,000 distinct CDR3 sequences, roughly 6.6% seen once. These sequences were also reported in another study, on yellow fever vaccine responses in identical twins.

The source material was PBMCs. The receptors derive from a woman between 18 and 30 years old in good health.

This clonotype appeared many times. J is TRBJ2-1 and V is TRBV24-1; D call uncertain. The CDR3 has 17 residues. Trimming took 8 bases from V and 1 from J, leaving 20 bases between them. The V gene's germline CDR1 is KGHDR and CDR2 SFDVKD. The CDR3 nucleotides are TGTGCCACCAACCCCCCAAGGCCCCCCTCATCCTACAATGAGCAGTTCTTC. Translating gives CATNPPRPPSSYNEQFF.

The chain is built from TRBV29-1 and TRBJ1-1; no clear D gene. Trimming pared 4 bases from V and 2 bases from J, leaving 14 bases between. Germline V CDR1 and CDR2: SQVTM, ANQGSEA. The CDR3 consists of 14 residues. The CDR3 sequence is CSVVLPTANTEAFF. The CDR3 nucleotides are TGCAGCGTTGTACTACCGACCGCAAACACTGAAGCTTTCTTT. The complete variable domain, with remaining parts taken from reference TRBV29-1 and TRBJ1-1, reads SAVISQKPSRDICQRGTSLTIQCQVDSQVTMMFWYRQQPGQSLTLIATANQGSEATYESGFVIDKFPISRPNLTFSTLTVSNMSPEDSSIYLCSVVLPTANTEAFFGQGTRLTVV.

The chain couples TRBV28 to TRBJ2-1, with D maybe TRBD1 (7 bases). Germline lookup yields CDR1 MDHEN and CDR2 SYDVKM. V was trimmed by 4 bases and J by 5 bases, leaving 15 bases between them. The length of the CDR3 is 15 residues. CDR3 sequence reads: CASSSEGAGHNEQFF. In DNA form, the CDR3 reads TGTGCCAGCAGTTCGGAGGGGGCAGGGCACAATGAGCAGTTCTTC. Filled out from reference TRBV28 and TRBJ2-1, the complete variable domain reads DVKVTQSSRYLVKRTGEKVFLECVQDMDHENMFWYRQDPGLGLRLIYFSYDVKMKEKGDIPEGYSVSREKKERFSLILESASTNQTSMYLCASSSEGAGHNEQFFGPGTRLTVL.

V gene TRBV20-1 combines with J gene TRBJ2-3, with TRBD2 identical over 16 bases. J gave up 4 bases and V 0 bases, and 10 bases lay outside the gene matches. The CDR3 totals 19 residues. Germline CDR1 and CDR2: DFQATT and SNEGSKA (reference sequence). Here the CDR3 reads CSARDLGTSGRAGADTQYF. The CDR3 DNA sequence: TGCAGTGCTAGAGATCTAGGGACTAGCGGGAGGGCCGGGGCAGATACGCAGTATTTT.

This clonotype has more than one count but fewer than ten. The V gene is TRBV18, the J gene TRBJ1-3; perhaps TRBD1 as D (5 bases). CDR1 KGHSH and CDR2 LQKENI come from the germline V gene. The ends were cut back, 4 bases at V and 0 bases at J, with 13 bases in the middle. The CDR3 covers 16 residues. CDR3 in DNA: TGTGCCAGCTCACTGACAGAGACAAACTCTGGAAACACCATATATTTT. Translated: CASSLTETNSGNTIYF.

This clonotype was seen a handful of times. V usage is TRBV24-1 and J usage is TRBJ2-1, with 14 positions matching TRBD2. The trim removed 3 bases at V and 8 bases at J, leaving 11 bases unmatched. The CDR3 length is 18 residues. In germline, CDR1 is KGHDR, CDR2 SFDVKD. In DNA form, the CDR3 reads TGTGCCACCAGTGATCCGGGGACTAGCGGGGGCATCAGCTATGAGCAGTTCTTC. Residues: CATSDPGTSGGISYEQFF.

This clonotype came up many times. Here the CDR3 reads CASRTGLADTQYF. The CDR3 DNA reads as TGTGCCAGCAGAACGGGACTAGCAGATACGCAGTATTTT. The chain carries TRBV2 and TRBJ2-3, with 8 bases fitting TRBD2. Germline lookup yields CDR1 SNHLY and CDR2 FYNNEI. The CDR3 runs 13 residues. With V trimmed by 6 bases and J by 4 bases, 3 bases remained unmatched.

V usage is TRBV5-1 and J usage is TRBJ2-1; TRBD1 agrees at 8 bases. After removal of 3 bases from V and 2 bases from J, the junction contained 1 base not matched to a gene. This CDR3 region has 14 residues. From germline, CDR1 is SGHRS and CDR2 YFSETQ. The DNA for the CDR3 is TGCGCCAGCAGCTCACAGGGGGCCTACAATGAGCAGTTCTTC. This gives the protein CASSSQGAYNEQFF.

V and J are TRBV4-2 and TRBJ1-1, with 9 positions matching TRBD1. CDR1 LGHNA and CDR2 YNFKEQ come from the germline V gene. The CDR3 has 19 amino acids. Germline trimming cut 1 base from V and 5 bases from J; bases unmatched to any gene: 17. The CDR3 nucleotides are TGTGCCAGCAGCCAAGTGACGGGACAGGGTAGGGGGACGAGGACTGAAGCTTTCTTT. Translated: CASSQVTGQGRGTRTEAFF.

The rearrangement links TRBV9 to TRBJ1-2, with 7 bases that match TRBD1. Germline values: CDR1 SGDLS, CDR2 YYNGEE. The CDR3 consists of 14 residues. V lost 4 bases to trimming and J lost 7 bases; unmatched junction nucleotides: 10. The CDR3 sequence is CASSPRGQLAGYTF. DNA for the CDR3: TGTGCCAGCAGCCCTAGGGGACAGCTGGCTGGCTACACCTTC.

This clonotype came up a few times. This chain connects TRBV4-1 to TRBJ2-5; 15 bases align to TRBD2. The CDR3 is 16 amino acids. CDR1 and CDR2 from the germline V gene are MGHRA and YSYEKL. J gave up 6 bases and V 1 base, and 3 bases lay outside the gene matches. In nucleotides, the CDR3 is TGCGCCAGCAGCCAAGGGACTAGCGGGAGGGCCAAGACCCAGTACTTC. The encoded protein is CASSQGTSGRAKTQYF.

This chain links TRBV20-1 with TRBJ2-2; the D is unclear. This CDR3 is 12 amino acids long. The V gene lost 3 bases and the J gene lost 2 bases, with 4 bases spanning the gap. Germline V gene data show CDR1 as DFQATT and CDR2 as SNEGSKA (reference sequence). This chain's CDR3 is CSARGNTGELFF. The CDR3 region has the DNA TGCAGTGCTAGGGGTAACACCGGGGAGCTGTTTTTT.

The V call is TRBV20-1, the J call TRBJ2-1; D gene unclear. Germline lookup yields CDR1 DFQATT and CDR2 SNEGSKA (reference sequence). The CDR3 sequence is 15 residues long. Trimming cost V 6 bases and J 2 bases, with 17 bases left between them. In DNA form, the CDR3 reads TGCAGTGCCACCGGAAGACATTTAACCTACAATGAGCAGTTCTTC. Its translation is CSATGRHLTYNEQFF.

The rearrangement joins TRBV20-1 to TRBJ2-1, with D unclear. Germline V gene sequence: CDR1 DFQATT, CDR2 SNEGSKA (reference sequence). There are 13 residues in the CDR3. V lost 1 base, J lost 6 bases, and 10 bases lay in between. This CDR3 reads CSARGHPSNEQFF. The CDR3 DNA follows: TGCAGTGCTAGAGGGCACCCCAGCAATGAGCAGTTCTTC.